The T cell receptor (beta chain) described here comes from a study of shared clonotypes between healthy human individuals. Study-level information: The donor group consisted of a couple of women and three men, aged 18 to 49. Points from the study as a whole: Sampling covered blood only; tissue repertoires likely differ.

In the case of this clone: What it binds is unknown.

Assay runs were performed at deep level. Data came from immunoSEQ multiplex PCR; TCRdb stores just in-frame clones and leaves some out. The sample gives around 990,000 clones, approximately 80% of which show up once; 0.89% is in the top ten. Germline V lookup: CDR1 SGHTA, CDR2 FQGNSA. The V end lost 4 bases, the J end lost 5 bases, and 9 bases lay between the germline ends. CDR3 size: 13 residues. Sequencing was carried out using memory CD4+ T cells from PBMCs. Subset described: CD45RA-negative fraction. This TCR derives from a young man in good health. Some clones in this sample may be carry-over from other donors' samples. V usage is TRBV7-2 and J usage is TRBJ1-5, with D perhaps matching TRBD1 (5 bases). The CDR3 bases are TGTGCCAGCAGCTCGGAAGGGGATCAGCCCCAGCATTTT. As protein: CASSSEGDQPQHF.